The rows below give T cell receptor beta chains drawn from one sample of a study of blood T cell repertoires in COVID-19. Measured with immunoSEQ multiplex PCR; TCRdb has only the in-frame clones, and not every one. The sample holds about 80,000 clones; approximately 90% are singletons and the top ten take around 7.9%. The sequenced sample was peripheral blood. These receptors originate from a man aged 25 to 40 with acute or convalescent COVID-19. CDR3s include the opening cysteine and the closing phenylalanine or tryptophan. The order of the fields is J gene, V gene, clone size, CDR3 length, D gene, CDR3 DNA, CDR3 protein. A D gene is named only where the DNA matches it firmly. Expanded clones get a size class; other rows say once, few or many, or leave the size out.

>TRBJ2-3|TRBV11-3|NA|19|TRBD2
TGTGCCAGCAGCGGGGCCGGGACTAGCGCCCTTGGGGGCACAGATACGCAGTATTTT
CASSGAGTSALGGTDTQYF
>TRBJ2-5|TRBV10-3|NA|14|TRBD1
TGTGCCATCAGTTCCGACAGGGGGCGTGAGACCCAGTACTTC
CAISSDRGRETQYF
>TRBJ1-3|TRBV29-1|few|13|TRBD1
TGCAGCGCAACTGGGACAGGAGGAAACACCATATATTTT
CSATGTGGNTIYF
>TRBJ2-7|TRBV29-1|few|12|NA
TGCAGCGTCCACGTTGGGGGCGGGGAGCAGTACTTC
CSVHVGGGEQYF
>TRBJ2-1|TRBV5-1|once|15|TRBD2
TGCGCCAGCAGCATTCGGACTAGCGGGTACAATGAGCAGTTCTTC
CASSIRTSGYNEQFF
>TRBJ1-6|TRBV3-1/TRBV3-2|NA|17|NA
TGTGCCAGCAGCCGCACGGCAGGGGCCCTCTATAATTCACCCCTCCACTTT
CASSRTAGALYNSPLHF
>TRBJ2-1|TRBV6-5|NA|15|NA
TGTGCCAGCAGTAAATCTACTAGCTTAAACAATGAGCAGTTCTTC
CASSKSTSLNNEQFF
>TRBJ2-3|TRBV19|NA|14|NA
TGTGCCAGCAGTGGCACATCTTATGCAGATACGCAGTATTTT
CASSGTSYADTQYF
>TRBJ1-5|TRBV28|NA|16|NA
TGTGCCAGCACCCAGACAGGATTTTATAGCAATCAGCCCCAGCATTTT
CASTQTGFYSNQPQHF
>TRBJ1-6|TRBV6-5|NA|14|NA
TGTGCCAGCAGCCGGGAGACCACTAATTCACCCCTCCACTTT
CASSRETTNSPLHF